Below, 14 T cell receptor beta chains from the same sample are listed, as sequenced in a study of shared clonotypes between healthy human individuals. Measured with immunoSEQ multiplex PCR; TCRdb has only the in-frame clones, and not every one. The data contain approximately 2.3 million clones, approximately 93% of them singletons. What was sequenced was naive CD4+ T cells from PBMCs. The subset is: CD45RA+ positively selected. Source of these receptors: a young man in good health. Some clones in this sample may be carry-over from other donors' samples.

V usage is TRBV28 and J usage is TRBJ2-7; D gene ambiguous. This CDR3 has 13 residues. Trimming removed 8 bases at V and 2 bases at J, with 13 bases between. CDR1 and CDR2 (germline): MDHEN, SYDVKM. The CDR3, as DNA: TGTGCCAGCCTCCGGCCGGAGCCCTACGAGCAGTACTTC. Amino acids: CASLRPEPYEQYF.

The V call is TRBV19, the J call TRBJ1-2, with TRBD1 matching over 8 bases. Germline V gene data show CDR1 as LNHDA and CDR2 as SQIVND (reference sequence). This CDR3 spans 13 amino acids. Trimming took 7 bases from V and 4 from J; bases not matched to a gene: 5. CDR3 loop: CASTADRGYGYTF. CDR3 nucleotides: TGTGCCAGTACCGCAGACAGGGGCTATGGCTACACCTTC.

This clone is a singleton in its sample. The chain links TRBV25-1 to TRBJ1-4; D gene uncertain. Germline V gene lookup returns CDR1 MGHDK and CDR2 SYGVNS. There are 15 residues in the CDR3. Trimming removed 0 bases at V and 6 bases at J, with 11 bases between. CDR3 nucleotides: TGTGCCAGCAGTGAATATGGGAGGACCGATGAAAAACTGTTTTTT. It yields the protein CASSEYGRTDEKLFF.

Note on this clone: The sample carries other DNA sequences with the same CDR3. V and J are TRBV7-9 and TRBJ1-3; D is unclear. The CDR3 consists of 12 residues. Germline CDR1 reads SEHNR; CDR2 reads FQNEAQ (reference sequence). V shed 2 bases and J shed 4 bases, with 3 bases lying between them. CDR3 amino acids: CASSLSGNTIYF. The CDR3 region has the DNA TGTGCCAGCAGCTTATCCGGAAACACCATATATTTT. Based on the CDR3 plus reference TRBV7-9 and TRBJ1-3, the full variable domain is DTGVSQNPRHKITKRGQNVTFRCDPISEHNRLYWYRQTLGQGPEFLTYFQNEAQLEKSRLLSDRFSAERPKGSFSTLEIQRTEQGDSAMYLCASSLSGNTIYFGEGSWLTVV.

This clone has a single count. The CDR3 DNA reads TGTGCCAGCAGCCTTATCGCGAACACCGGGGAGCTGTTTTTT. It yields the protein CASSLIANTGELFF. The rearrangement joins TRBV7-2 to TRBJ2-2; unclear D gene. Trimming left V 5 bases short and J 0 bases short, with 7 bases between. The CDR3 has 14 residues. Germline CDR1 and CDR2: SGHTA and FQGNSA.

This chain uses TRBV28 with TRBJ2-3; 7 nucleotides align to TRBD2. This CDR3 is built from 17 residues. CDR1 is MDHEN and CDR2 is SYDVKM in the germline V gene. Losses at the gene ends were 4 bases for V and 6 bases for J; bases not matched to a gene: 16. CDR3 sequence (DNA): TGTGCCAGCAGTTCTCAAGCGGGGTCCCGGGCTTCGGATACGCAGTATTTT. Its protein is CASSSQAGSRASDTQYF.

The rearrangement links TRBV18 to TRBJ2-7; D assignment may be TRBD1 or TRBD2 (6 bases each). The CDR3 totals 15 residues. Trimming stripped 3 bases from V and 6 bases from J, with 18 bases between. Germline CDR1 KGHSH, CDR2 LQKENI. The CDR3 nucleotides read TGTGCCAGCTCACCCGGAGGGGGGTCGTCCACCGAGCAGTACTTC. Its translation: CASSPGGGSSTEQYF.

The V gene is TRBV28, the J gene TRBJ2-1; the D gene is possibly TRBD2 (6 bases). The germline V gene encodes CDR1 MDHEN and CDR2 SYDVKM. The CDR3 is 13 amino acids. V was clipped by 7 bases and J by 3 bases, with 10 bases between them. CDR3 region: CASTGDHYNEQFF. The CDR3 nucleotides are TGTGCCAGCACGGGAGACCACTACAATGAGCAGTTCTTC.

The chain has TRBV5-1 and TRBJ2-2; a possible D gene is TRBD2 (6 bases). This CDR3 has 14 amino acids. V shed 4 bases and J shed 7 bases, with 14 bases lying between them. Germline assignment: CDR1 SGHRS and CDR2 YFSETQ. CDR3: CASSGGTAGGELFF. In DNA, the CDR3 is TGCGCCAGCAGCGGCGGGACGGCCGGCGGGGAGCTGTTTTTT.

A remark on this clone: The sample holds other DNA sequences that translate to the same CDR3. The chain has TRBV30 and TRBJ2-7, with 8 nucleotides matching TRBD2. The CDR3 contains 14 residues. Germline trimming cut 0 bases from V and 2 bases from J; bases unmatched to any gene: 3. Germline V CDR1 and CDR2: GTSNPN, SVGIG (reference sequence). CDR3 in DNA: TGTGCCTGGAGTGTAAGCGGGGGTCCCTACGAGCAGTACTTC. Encoded protein: CAWSVSGGPYEQYF.

A single count supports this clone. The chain has TRBV21-1 and TRBJ2-7; the table's D call of TRBD1 was not tested on the DNA. TRBV21-1 is a pseudogene segment. CDR3 size: 23 residues. In nucleotides, the CDR3 is TGTGCCAGCAGCAAAGGAGATACCAAACCCAATAAAACGTTAGGACACAACACCTACGAGCAGTACTTC. This translates into CASSKGDTKPNKTLGHNTYEQYF.

As regards this clone: The identical CDR3 is also encoded by other nucleotide sequences in the sample. The CDR3 region is CASSYSGTGNTEAFF. For the CDR3, the DNA is TGTGCCAGCAGTTACTCCGGGACAGGGAACACTGAAGCTTTCTTT. The rearrangement links TRBV6-5 to TRBJ1-1; 8 bases line up with TRBD1. Per germline, CDR1 MNHEY and CDR2 SVGAGI. The CDR3 runs 15 residues. V lost 0 bases and J lost 1; bases outside the gene matches: 1.

J is TRBJ1-1 and V is TRBV5-4, with D perhaps matching TRBD1 (6 bases). CDR3 length equals 19 residues. V was trimmed by 0 bases and J by 6 bases, leaving 27 bases between them. Germline CDR1 reads SGHNT; CDR2 reads YYREEE (reference sequence). In DNA, the CDR3 is TGTGCCAGCAGCTTGGCTGGAATTCGGGGGCGCCTGGGGAGCGCTGAAGCTTTCTTT. The encoded protein is CASSLAGIRGRLGSAEAFF.

The chain is built from TRBV5-5 and TRBJ2-3, with D possibly being TRBD2 (6 bases). V lost 3 bases and J lost 2, with 22 bases in between. Germline CDR1 and CDR2: SGHKS and YYEKEE (reference sequence). The CDR3 contains 18 residues. This chain's CDR3 is CASSWRAVVAATTDTQYF. The DNA for the CDR3 is TGTGCCAGCAGCTGGCGGGCCGTGGTAGCGGCAACCACAGATACGCAGTATTTT.